This is a list of T cell receptor beta chains from one sample in a study of Ad26.COV2.S vaccination and SARS-CoV-2 variants. The protocol was immunoSEQ multiplex PCR, while the TCRdb copy is restricted to in-frame clones and leaves out a portion. The data hold 380,000 or so clones, with around four fifths observed a single time. The starting material was peripheral blood, obtained in a trial of Ad26.COV2.S vaccine versus placebo. Receptors were obtained from a person between 18 and 65 years old who received the Ad26.COV2.S COVID-19 vaccine or a placebo. Each CDR3 is given with its conserved first and last residue. A D gene is named only where the DNA matches it firmly. Rows may omit the clone size; those that give it use once, few, many or a size class.

v_gene: TRBV29-1
d_gene: .
abundance: .
j_gene: TRBJ1-1
CDR3aa: CSVERGVNTEAFF
CDR3nt: TGCAGCGTTGAAAGGGGGGTGAACACTGAAGCTTTCTTT

v_gene: TRBV27
d_gene: TRBD2
abundance: .
j_gene: TRBJ2-7
CDR3aa: CASSFSGGAQASKYEQYF
CDR3nt: TGTGCCAGCAGTTTCTCGGGGGGTGCACAGGCGTCAAAATACGAGCAGTACTTC

v_gene: TRBV19
d_gene: .
abundance: once
j_gene: TRBJ2-2
CDR3aa: CASSIGTLWGGELFF
CDR3nt: TGTGCCAGTAGTATAGGGACCCTGTGGGGCGGGGAGCTGTTTTTT

v_gene: TRBV7-7
d_gene: .
abundance: .
j_gene: TRBJ2-3
CDR3aa: CASSFTLSDTQYF
CDR3nt: TGTGCCAGCAGCTTTACTCTCTCAGATACGCAGTATTTT

v_gene: TRBV7-2
d_gene: TRBD2
abundance: .
j_gene: TRBJ2-3
CDR3aa: CASSFLRGEADTQYF
CDR3nt: TGTGCCAGCAGCTTTCTTCGGGGGGAGGCAGATACGCAGTATTTT

v_gene: TRBV10-1
d_gene: .
abundance: once
j_gene: TRBJ2-1
CDR3aa: CASSVGFETYNEQFF
CDR3nt: TGCGCCAGCAGTGTGGGATTTGAGACCTACAATGAGCAGTTCTTC

v_gene: TRBV2
d_gene: .
abundance: once
j_gene: TRBJ2-7
CDR3aa: CASSEGRAGHYEQYF
CDR3nt: TGTGCCAGCAGTGAAGGACGAGCGGGCCATTACGAGCAGTACTTC

v_gene: TRBV2
d_gene: TRBD1
abundance: .
j_gene: TRBJ2-1
CDR3aa: CASSETGGAYNEQFF
CDR3nt: TGTGCCAGCAGTGAGACAGGGGGCGCGTACAATGAGCAGTTCTTC

v_gene: TRBV5-1
d_gene: TRBD1
abundance: .
j_gene: TRBJ2-3
CDR3aa: CASSATGDRVVTDTQYF
CDR3nt: TGCGCCAGCAGCGCTACCGGGGACAGGGTTGTTACAGATACGCAGTATTTT

v_gene: TRBV19
d_gene: .
abundance: .
j_gene: TRBJ2-7
CDR3aa: CASSMGYEQYF
CDR3nt: TGTGCCAGTAGTATGGGGTACGAGCAGTACTTC

v_gene: TRBV6-5
d_gene: .
abundance: .
j_gene: TRBJ1-1
CDR3aa: CASTLFQGNTEAFF
CDR3nt: TGTGCCAGCACTCTCTTTCAGGGGAACACTGAAGCTTTCTTT

v_gene: TRBV7-2
d_gene: TRBD2
abundance: few
j_gene: TRBJ2-6
CDR3aa: CASSLGVAGGGANVLTF
CDR3nt: TGTGCCAGCAGCTTAGGGGTAGCGGGGGGAGGGGCCAACGTCCTGACTTTC

v_gene: TRBV7-6
d_gene: .
abundance: .
j_gene: TRBJ2-1
CDR3aa: CASSQVRGTGSRSYNEQFF
CDR3nt: TGTGCCAGCAGCCAGGTCCGGGGGACGGGAAGTAGGTCCTACAATGAGCAGTTCTTC

v_gene: TRBV4-1
d_gene: TRBD1
abundance: .
j_gene: TRBJ1-2
CDR3aa: CASSQDRGPGYTF
CDR3nt: TGCGCCAGCAGCCAAGATAGGGGGCCTGGCTACACCTTC

v_gene: TRBV7-9
d_gene: .
abundance: .
j_gene: TRBJ1-1
CDR3aa: CASSLGSGSEAFF
CDR3nt: TGTGCCAGCAGCTTAGGAAGCGGATCTGAAGCTTTCTTT

v_gene: TRBV7-9
d_gene: .
abundance: .
j_gene: TRBJ1-1
CDR3aa: CASSLDWGTEAFF
CDR3nt: TGTGCCAGCAGCTTAGATTGGGGCACTGAAGCTTTCTTT